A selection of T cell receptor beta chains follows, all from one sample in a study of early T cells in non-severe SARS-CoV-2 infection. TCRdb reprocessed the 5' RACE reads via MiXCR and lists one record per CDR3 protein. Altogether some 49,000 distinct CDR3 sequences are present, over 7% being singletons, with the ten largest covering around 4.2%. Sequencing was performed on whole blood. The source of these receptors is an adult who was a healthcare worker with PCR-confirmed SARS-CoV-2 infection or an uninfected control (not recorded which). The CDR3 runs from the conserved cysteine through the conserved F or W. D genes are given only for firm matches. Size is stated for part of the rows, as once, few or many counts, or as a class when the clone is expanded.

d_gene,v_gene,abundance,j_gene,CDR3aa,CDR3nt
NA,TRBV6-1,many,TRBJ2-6,CASSGGDSGANVLTF,TGTGCCAGCAGCGGGGGGGACAGTGGGGCCAACGTCCTGACTTTC
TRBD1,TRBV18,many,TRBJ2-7,CASSPQGQGAFYEQYF,TGTGCCAGCTCACCTCAGGGACAGGGGGCTTTCTACGAGCAGTACTTC
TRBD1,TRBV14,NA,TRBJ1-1,CASSQDAVGTGDMNTEAFF,TGTGCCAGCAGCCAAGATGCGGTCGGGACAGGGGATATGAACACTGAAGCTTTCTTT
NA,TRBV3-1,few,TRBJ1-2,CASSQDLGLSYGYTF,TGTGCCAGCAGCCAAGATTTGGGGTTGAGCTATGGCTACACCTTC
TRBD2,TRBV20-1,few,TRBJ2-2,CSASGTTNTGELFF,TGCAGTGCTTCCGGGACTACGAACACCGGGGAGCTGTTTTTT
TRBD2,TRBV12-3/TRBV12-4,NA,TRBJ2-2,CASSSTGLVFGTGELFF,TGTGCCAGCAGTTCTACGGGACTAGTTTTTGGCACCGGGGAGCTGTTTTTT
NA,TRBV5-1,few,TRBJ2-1,CASRLGFDNEQFF,TGCGCCAGCCGACTAGGGTTCGACAATGAGCAGTTCTTC
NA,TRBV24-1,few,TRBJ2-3,CATSDYSTDTQYF,TGTGCCACCAGTGATTACAGCACAGATACGCAGTATTTT
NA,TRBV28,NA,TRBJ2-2,CASTTGTSNTGELFF,TGTGCCAGTACTACCGGGACTTCGAACACCGGGGAGCTGTTTTTT
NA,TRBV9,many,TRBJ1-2,CASSVDPGNYGYTF,TGTGCCAGCAGCGTAGATCCAGGAAACTATGGCTACACCTTC
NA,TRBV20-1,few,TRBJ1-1,CSATPGELTEAFF,TGCAGTGCTACACCAGGGGAACTCACTGAAGCTTTCTTT
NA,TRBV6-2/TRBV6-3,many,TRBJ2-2,CASSLRETGELFF,TGTGCCAGCAGTTTGAGAGAAACCGGGGAGCTGTTTTTT
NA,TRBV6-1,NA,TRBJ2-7,CASRVVAFSYEQYF,TGTGCCAGCAGGGTAGTGGCGTTCTCCTACGAGCAGTACTTC
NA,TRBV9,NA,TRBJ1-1,CASSPSNRERNTEAFF,TGTGCCAGCAGCCCAAGTAACAGGGAAAGGAACACTGAAGCTTTCTTT
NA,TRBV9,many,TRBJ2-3,CASSVGDTQYF,TGTGCCAGCAGCGTAGGGGATACGCAGTATTTT
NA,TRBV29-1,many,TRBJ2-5,CSVRAGSGEETQYF,TGCAGCGTTCGTGCGGGGTCGGGAGAAGAGACCCAGTACTTC
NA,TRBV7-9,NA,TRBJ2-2,CASMKGSNTGELFF,TGTGCCAGCATGAAGGGAAGCAACACCGGGGAGCTGTTTTTT
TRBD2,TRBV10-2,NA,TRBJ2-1,CASSPSGGWSEQFF,TGCGCCAGCAGTCCCAGCGGGGGGTGGAGTGAGCAGTTCTTC
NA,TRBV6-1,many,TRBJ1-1,CASTRGGVEAFF,TGTGCCAGCACCCGCGGAGGGGTTGAAGCTTTCTTT
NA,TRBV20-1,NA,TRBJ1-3,CSAGPGSGNTIYF,TGCAGTGCAGGCCCAGGCTCTGGAAACACCATATATTTT
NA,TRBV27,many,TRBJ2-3,CASSPRDFTDTQYF,TGTGCCAGCAGTCCCCGGGACTTCACAGATACGCAGTATTTT
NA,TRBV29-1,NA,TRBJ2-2,CSVVWGNTGELFF,TGCAGCGTTGTCTGGGGGAACACCGGGGAGCTGTTTTTT
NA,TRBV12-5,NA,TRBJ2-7,CASGLVLGEQYF,TGTGCTAGTGGTTTGGTACTGGGAGAGCAGTACTTC
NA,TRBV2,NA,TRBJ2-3,CARGGLLITDTQYF,TGTGCCAGGGGGGGACTCTTAATCACAGATACGCAGTATTTT
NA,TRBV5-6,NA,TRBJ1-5,CASSFLGAGNQPQHF,TGTGCCAGCAGCTTTCTGGGGGCGGGTAATCAGCCCCAGCATTTT
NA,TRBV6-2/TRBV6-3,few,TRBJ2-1,CASSYSILRGSSYNEQFF,TGTGCCAGCAGTTACTCGATTCTGCGGGGAAGCTCCTACAATGAGCAGTTCTTC
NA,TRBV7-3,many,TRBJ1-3,CASSLTGAGSGNTIYF,TGTGCCAGCAGCTTAACTGGTGCAGGTTCTGGAAACACCATATATTTT
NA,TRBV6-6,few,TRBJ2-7,CASSRGHLYEQYF,TGTGCCAGCAGCCGCGGACACCTCTACGAGCAGTACTTC
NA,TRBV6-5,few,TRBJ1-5,CASSPGTSSNQPQHF,TGTGCCAGCAGCCCTGGGACCTCCTCCAATCAGCCCCAGCATTTT
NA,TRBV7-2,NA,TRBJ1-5,CASSLMGKGNQPQHF,TGTGCCAGCAGCTTAATGGGTAAAGGCAATCAGCCCCAGCATTTT
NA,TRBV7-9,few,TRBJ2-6,CASSSVHVLTF,TGTGCCAGCAGCTCGGTCCACGTCCTGACTTTC
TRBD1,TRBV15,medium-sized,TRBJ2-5,CATGRQGAPQETQYF,TGTGCCACAGGCCGACAGGGGGCGCCGCAAGAGACCCAGTACTTC
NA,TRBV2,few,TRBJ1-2,CASSPPEGYTF,TGTGCCAGCAGTCCTCCGGAGGGCTACACCTTC
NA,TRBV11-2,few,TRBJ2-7,CASSFVDPSEQYF,TGTGCCAGCAGCTTTGTTGATCCGTCCGAGCAGTACTTC
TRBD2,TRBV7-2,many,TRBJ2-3,CASSLSSGRTQDTQYF,TGTGCCAGCAGCTTATCTAGCGGGAGGACCCAAGATACGCAGTATTTT
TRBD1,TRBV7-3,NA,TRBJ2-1,CASSPSSGTGEQFF,TGTGCCAGCAGCCCCTCCTCAGGGACAGGTGAGCAGTTCTTC
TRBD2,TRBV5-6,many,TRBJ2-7,CASSLGLADYEQYF,TGTGCCAGCAGCTTGGGACTAGCAGACTACGAGCAGTACTTC
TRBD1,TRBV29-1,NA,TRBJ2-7,CSVVRDRGREQYF,TGCAGCGTTGTGAGGGACAGGGGGCGAGAGCAGTACTTC
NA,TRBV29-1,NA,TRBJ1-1,CSTRVDGTKKTAFF,TGCAGCACCAGGGTTGACGGCACTAAGAAGACAGCTTTCTTT
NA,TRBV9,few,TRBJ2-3,CASSVGGAKESDTQYF,TGTGCCAGCAGCGTTGGGGGGGCCAAAGAGTCAGATACGCAGTATTTT
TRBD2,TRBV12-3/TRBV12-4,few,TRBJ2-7,CASSSLSGGGQYF,TGTGCCAGCAGTTCCCTTAGCGGGGGTGGGCAGTACTTC
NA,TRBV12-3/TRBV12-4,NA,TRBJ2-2,CASSPSETGELFF,TGTGCCAGCAGTCCTAGCGAAACCGGGGAGCTGTTTTTT
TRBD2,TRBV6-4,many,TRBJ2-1,CASSERLAGGPGEQFF,TGTGCCAGCAGTGAGAGACTAGCGGGGGGGCCCGGTGAGCAGTTCTTC
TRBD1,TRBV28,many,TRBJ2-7,CASRGQGEGEQYF,TGTGCCAGCCGCGGACAGGGGGAGGGCGAGCAGTACTTC
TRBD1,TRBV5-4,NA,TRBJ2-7,CASSKGQGRGEQYF,TGTGCCAGCAGCAAGGGACAGGGAAGAGGCGAGCAGTACTTC
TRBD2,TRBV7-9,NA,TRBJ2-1,CASRGLAGGLGEQFF,TGTGCCAGCAGGGGCCTAGCGGGAGGTTTAGGGGAGCAGTTCTTC
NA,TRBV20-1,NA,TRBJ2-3,CSASGGFDTQYF,TGCAGTGCTAGCGGGGGTTTCGATACGCAGTATTTT
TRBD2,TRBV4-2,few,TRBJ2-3,CASSLASGRAGKDTQYF,TGTGCCAGCAGCCTAGCAAGCGGGAGGGCCGGAAAAGATACGCAGTATTTT
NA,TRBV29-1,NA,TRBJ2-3,CSVGGATDTQYF,TGCAGCGTTGGGGGGGCCACAGATACGCAGTATTTT
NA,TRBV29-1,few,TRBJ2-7,CSVELRGTEGEQYF,TGCAGCGTTGAACTCCGGGGGACGGAAGGCGAGCAGTACTTC
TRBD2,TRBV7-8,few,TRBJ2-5,CASSLARGGSTKETQYF,TGTGCCAGCAGCTTAGCGAGGGGAGGGTCGACAAAAGAGACCCAGTACTTC
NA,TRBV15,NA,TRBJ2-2,CATSRERVRTGDMELFF,TGTGCCACCAGCAGAGAGAGAGTCCGGACGGGGGATATGGAGCTGTTTTTT
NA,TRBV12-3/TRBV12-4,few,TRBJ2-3,CASSFLSTDTQYF,TGTGCCAGCAGTTTCCTTAGCACAGATACGCAGTATTTT
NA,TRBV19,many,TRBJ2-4,CASRSQGGSQYF,TGTGCCAGTAGGTCACAGGGGGGGAGTCAGTACTTC
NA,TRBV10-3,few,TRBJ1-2,CAISETGSGYGYTF,TGTGCCATCAGTGAGACAGGGAGTGGCTATGGCTACACCTTC
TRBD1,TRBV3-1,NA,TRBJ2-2,CASSQQGAGELFF,TGTGCCAGCAGCCAACAGGGGGCCGGGGAGCTGTTTTTT
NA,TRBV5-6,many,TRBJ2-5,CASSRRQTQETQYF,TGTGCCAGCAGCCGCCGACAGACCCAAGAGACCCAGTACTTC
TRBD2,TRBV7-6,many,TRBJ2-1,CASSRNTAGGRYNEQFF,TGTGCCAGCAGCCGAAATACAGCGGGGGGCCGGTACAATGAGCAGTTCTTC